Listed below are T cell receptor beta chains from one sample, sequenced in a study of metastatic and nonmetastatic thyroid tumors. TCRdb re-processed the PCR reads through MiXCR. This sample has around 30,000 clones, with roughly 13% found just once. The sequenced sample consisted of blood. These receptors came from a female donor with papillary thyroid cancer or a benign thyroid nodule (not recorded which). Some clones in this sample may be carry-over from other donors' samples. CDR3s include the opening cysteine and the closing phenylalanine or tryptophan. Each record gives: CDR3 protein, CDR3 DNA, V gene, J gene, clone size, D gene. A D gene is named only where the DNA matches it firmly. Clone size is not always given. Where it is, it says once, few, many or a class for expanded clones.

CAWIPRLASTYEQYF	TGTGCCTGGATACCTAGACTAGCGAGCACCTACGAGCAGTACTTC	TRBV30	TRBJ2-7	many	TRBD2
CASSQVQGDETQYF	TGCGCCAGCAGCCAAGTCCAGGGGGACGAGACCCAGTACTTC	TRBV4-1	TRBJ2-5	many	TRBD1
CASSYTSGYADTQYF	TGTGCCAGCAGCTATACTAGCGGGTACGCAGATACGCAGTATTTT	TRBV27	TRBJ2-3	many	TRBD2
CASNRLAAPSSYNEQFF	TGTGCCAGCAACCGACTAGCGGCCCCGAGCTCCTACAATGAGCAGTTCTTC	TRBV2	TRBJ2-1	many	TRBD2
CASSQGQSNEKLFF	TGTGCCAGCAGCCAAGGACAGAGTAATGAAAAACTGTTTTTT	TRBV5-4	TRBJ1-4	many	-
CASSFSGITDTQYF	TGTGCCAGCAGCTTCTCCGGGATCACAGATACGCAGTATTTT	TRBV5-4	TRBJ2-3	many	-
CASSTTFSGNTIYF	TGTGCCAGCAGCACGACCTTCTCTGGAAACACCATATATTTT	TRBV11-2	TRBJ1-3	many	-
CASSPHRGKGTEAFF	TGTGCCAGCAGTCCCCACAGGGGGAAAGGCACTGAAGCTTTCTTT	TRBV12-3/TRBV12-4	TRBJ1-1	many	TRBD1
CASSYALAGLTDTQYF	TGTGCCAGCAGTTACGCCTTAGCGGGGCTCACAGATACGCAGTATTTT	TRBV6-2/TRBV6-3	TRBJ2-3	many	TRBD2
CASSLAGGGSGELFF	TGTGCCAGCAGTTTAGCGGGAGGGGGTTCCGGGGAGCTGTTTTTT	TRBV27	TRBJ2-2	many	TRBD2
CASSPPGRVEKGANVLTF	TGTGCCAGCAGTCCACCGGGACGGGTGGAAAAGGGGGCCAACGTCCTGACTTTC	TRBV6-6	TRBJ2-6	few	-
CATLKRPPLTMEQFF	TGTGCCACGCTAAAGCGGCCACCCCTTACAATGGAGCAGTTCTTC	TRBV28	TRBJ2-1	many	-
CASSLGQGYNEQFF	TGTGCCAGCAGTTTGGGACAGGGGTACAATGAGCAGTTCTTC	TRBV12-3/TRBV12-4	TRBJ2-1	many	TRBD1
CASSLGVPGTKTNTEAFF	TGTGCCAGCAGCTTAGGTGTTCCCGGGACAAAAACGAACACTGAAGCTTTCTTT	TRBV7-8	TRBJ1-1	many	-
CASSFVNSPLHF	TGTGCCAGCAGTTTCGTTAATTCACCCCTCCACTTT	TRBV27	TRBJ1-6	many	-
CASSNPGPSLYEQYF	TGTGCCAGCAGTAACCCGGGACCTTCCCTCTACGAGCAGTACTTC	TRBV11-2	TRBJ2-7	medium-sized	-
CASSGGGDEQFF	TGTGCCAGCAGCGGGGGTGGGGATGAGCAGTTCTTC	TRBV5-6	TRBJ2-1	many	-
CASSPIIDRANYGYTF	TGTGCCAGCAGCCCAATTATAGACAGGGCTAACTATGGCTACACCTTC	TRBV6-1	TRBJ1-2	many	TRBD1
CASSGDLTGTYGYTF	TGTGCCAGCAGCGGTGACCTGACAGGGACCTATGGCTACACCTTC	TRBV9	TRBJ1-2	-	TRBD1
CSAKGPLGGEQFF	TGCAGTGCTAAGGGCCCCCTGGGCGGAGAGCAGTTCTTC	TRBV20-1	TRBJ2-1	-	-
CASRPSGRVAGGSYEQYF	TGTGCCAGCAGACCCTCCGGCAGGGTAGCGGGAGGCTCCTACGAGCAGTACTTC	TRBV6-2/TRBV6-3	TRBJ2-7	few	TRBD2
CAILEFGEQYF	TGCGCCATACTGGAGTTCGGCGAGCAGTACTTC	TRBV7-9	TRBJ2-7	many	-
CASSLWAGANYGYTF	TGTGCCAGCAGCTTGTGGGCCGGCGCGAACTATGGCTACACCTTC	TRBV5-4	TRBJ1-2	many	-
CASGLPEQGQKLFF	TGTGCCAGCGGGCTCCCTGAACAGGGGCAAAAACTGTTTTTT	TRBV28	TRBJ1-4	many	TRBD1
CASSQPIRTSGYNEQFF	TGCGCCAGCAGCCAACCAATCCGGACTAGCGGTTACAATGAGCAGTTCTTC	TRBV4-1	TRBJ2-1	many	TRBD2
CAISESINIHSYEQYF	TGTGCCATCAGTGAGTCGATAAATATTCACTCCTACGAGCAGTACTTC	TRBV10-3	TRBJ2-7	many	-
CASSTLQGGATQYF	TGTGCCAGTAGTACTTTACAGGGAGGGGCGACCCAGTACTTC	TRBV19	TRBJ2-5	many	-
CARGWASGQSYGYTF	TGTGCCAGGGGGTGGGCATCGGGACAGTCCTATGGCTACACCTTC	TRBV6-5	TRBJ1-2	few	TRBD1
CASSLGYGGRTEAFF	TGTGCCAGCAGCTTAGGGTACGGGGGACGGACTGAAGCTTTCTTT	TRBV11-2	TRBJ1-1	medium-sized	-
CSVGDFSGANVLTF	TGCAGCGTGGGGGACTTCTCTGGGGCCAACGTCCTGACTTTC	TRBV29-1	TRBJ2-6	many	-
CASSQGLAASYEQYF	TGTGCCAGCAGCCAAGGGCTAGCGGCCAGCTACGAGCAGTACTTC	TRBV4-2	TRBJ2-7	medium-sized	TRBD2
CASSWDRVSSQPQHF	TGTGCCAGCAGCTGGGACAGGGTCTCAAGTCAGCCCCAGCATTTT	TRBV19	TRBJ1-5	many	TRBD1